This TCR beta chain derives from a study of memory CD4+ T cells and cytomegalovirus serostatus (dated by TCRdb to the late 2010s). Background on the whole study: The roughly 35 healthy Belgian adults in the cohort included 9 who were CMV seropositive and approximately 24 who were CMV seronegative. To replicate a published TCR-based CMV serostatus classifier, the study sequenced CD4+ memory TCRbeta repertoires from a Belgian cohort whose cytomegalovirus serostatus was known. On the study overall, not on this receptor specifically: The results were interpreted as suggesting that the CMV-associated TCR signature is largely present in the CD4+ memory repertoire. Only CD4+CD45RO+ memory cells were sequenced, in contrast to the original study, which included naive and memory CD4+ and CD8+ populations. Of 150 to 200 previously reported CMV-associated TCRbeta sequences, about 72 appeared in the CD4+ memory repertoires, each in one to five individuals. CMV serostatus prediction reached a median bootstrapped AUC of roughly 0.96 with the original framework and 0.91 with a US-trained random forest. The original-framework classifier achieved a median bootstrapped AUC of almost 0.97 with a 95% CI of 0.76-1.00 on the Belgian cohort.

Taken from the germline V gene, the CDR1 and CDR2 loops are SGHRS and YFSETQ. Taken from cysteine to phenylalanine, the CDR3 has 15 residues. The entry retains the CDR3 DNA only, 45 bases that are in frame from base 1. The V and J ends are trimmed by 2 bases and 3 bases, leaving 15 bases between them. This clone was observed once. Its antigen is still unknown. No much larger clonotype is one base removed from it; base qualities were not supplied. Single viable CD3+CD4+CD8-CD45RO+ cells were sorted as memory CD4+ T cells on a FACSAria II. CMV serostatus was assessed using a Roche Elecsys assay, by which serum IgG against CMV pp150, pp28, p38 and p52 was detected. After the samples were thawed, total CD4+ T cells were enriched through positive selection using CD4 magnetic microbeads. The samples came from a separate study whose specific focus was interrogating the CD4+ T cell memory repertoire. Peripheral blood mononuclear cells were isolated and cryopreserved according to standard operating procedures, and serum was stored at -80 degrees C. Staining used CD3-PerCP (BW264/56), CD4-APC (RPA-T4), CD45RO-PE (UCHT1) and CD8-Pacific Orange (3B5) antibodies, with Sytox blue excluding non-viable cells.

Genomic DNA was extracted from sorted cells with the Quick-DNA Microprep Kit. Amplification of TCRbeta DNA was done with the immunoSEQ hsTCRbeta kit, following the protocol from the manufacturer. An Illumina MiSeq instrument was used to sequence the TCRbeta libraries. Processing in the source paper ran as follows. Once out-of-frame sequences had been removed, a few million distinct TCRbeta sequences were left, which works out to an average of around 73,000 per individual. Two values were used to score each individual: the count of 164 previously reported CMV-associated TCRbeta sequences and the total count of productive distinct TCRbeta sequences. A beta-binomial model was reimplemented in Python, and scikit-learn random forests with default parameters were trained on data from the US cohort. Classifier performance on the Belgian cohort was summarized as median AUC with percentile confidence intervals over 10,000 bootstrap iterations. The immuneACCESS repertoire file appears here via TCRdb, limited to in-frame rearrangements. These files lack a portion of the clones; in checked studies, under half of the deficit traces to unresolved V genes, and the cause of the others is not known. The V and J calls and clone size are taken from that table; D and trimming were inferred from the DNA. The sample contains 55,000 to 80,000 clones, 70% to 80% of them found a single time. The leading ten clones occupy about 4.7% of the sample.

Sequencing used memory CD4+ T cells from blood. Here the chain combines TRBV5-1 and TRBJ2-7, and possibly TRBD1, on 6 matching bases. The receptor's source is an adult in good health and CMV-seropositive. CDR3 reads: CASSFLETGRYEQYF. The nucleotide sequence is given as TGCGCCAGCAGCTTCCTCGAGACAGGCCGCTACGAGCAGTACTTC.